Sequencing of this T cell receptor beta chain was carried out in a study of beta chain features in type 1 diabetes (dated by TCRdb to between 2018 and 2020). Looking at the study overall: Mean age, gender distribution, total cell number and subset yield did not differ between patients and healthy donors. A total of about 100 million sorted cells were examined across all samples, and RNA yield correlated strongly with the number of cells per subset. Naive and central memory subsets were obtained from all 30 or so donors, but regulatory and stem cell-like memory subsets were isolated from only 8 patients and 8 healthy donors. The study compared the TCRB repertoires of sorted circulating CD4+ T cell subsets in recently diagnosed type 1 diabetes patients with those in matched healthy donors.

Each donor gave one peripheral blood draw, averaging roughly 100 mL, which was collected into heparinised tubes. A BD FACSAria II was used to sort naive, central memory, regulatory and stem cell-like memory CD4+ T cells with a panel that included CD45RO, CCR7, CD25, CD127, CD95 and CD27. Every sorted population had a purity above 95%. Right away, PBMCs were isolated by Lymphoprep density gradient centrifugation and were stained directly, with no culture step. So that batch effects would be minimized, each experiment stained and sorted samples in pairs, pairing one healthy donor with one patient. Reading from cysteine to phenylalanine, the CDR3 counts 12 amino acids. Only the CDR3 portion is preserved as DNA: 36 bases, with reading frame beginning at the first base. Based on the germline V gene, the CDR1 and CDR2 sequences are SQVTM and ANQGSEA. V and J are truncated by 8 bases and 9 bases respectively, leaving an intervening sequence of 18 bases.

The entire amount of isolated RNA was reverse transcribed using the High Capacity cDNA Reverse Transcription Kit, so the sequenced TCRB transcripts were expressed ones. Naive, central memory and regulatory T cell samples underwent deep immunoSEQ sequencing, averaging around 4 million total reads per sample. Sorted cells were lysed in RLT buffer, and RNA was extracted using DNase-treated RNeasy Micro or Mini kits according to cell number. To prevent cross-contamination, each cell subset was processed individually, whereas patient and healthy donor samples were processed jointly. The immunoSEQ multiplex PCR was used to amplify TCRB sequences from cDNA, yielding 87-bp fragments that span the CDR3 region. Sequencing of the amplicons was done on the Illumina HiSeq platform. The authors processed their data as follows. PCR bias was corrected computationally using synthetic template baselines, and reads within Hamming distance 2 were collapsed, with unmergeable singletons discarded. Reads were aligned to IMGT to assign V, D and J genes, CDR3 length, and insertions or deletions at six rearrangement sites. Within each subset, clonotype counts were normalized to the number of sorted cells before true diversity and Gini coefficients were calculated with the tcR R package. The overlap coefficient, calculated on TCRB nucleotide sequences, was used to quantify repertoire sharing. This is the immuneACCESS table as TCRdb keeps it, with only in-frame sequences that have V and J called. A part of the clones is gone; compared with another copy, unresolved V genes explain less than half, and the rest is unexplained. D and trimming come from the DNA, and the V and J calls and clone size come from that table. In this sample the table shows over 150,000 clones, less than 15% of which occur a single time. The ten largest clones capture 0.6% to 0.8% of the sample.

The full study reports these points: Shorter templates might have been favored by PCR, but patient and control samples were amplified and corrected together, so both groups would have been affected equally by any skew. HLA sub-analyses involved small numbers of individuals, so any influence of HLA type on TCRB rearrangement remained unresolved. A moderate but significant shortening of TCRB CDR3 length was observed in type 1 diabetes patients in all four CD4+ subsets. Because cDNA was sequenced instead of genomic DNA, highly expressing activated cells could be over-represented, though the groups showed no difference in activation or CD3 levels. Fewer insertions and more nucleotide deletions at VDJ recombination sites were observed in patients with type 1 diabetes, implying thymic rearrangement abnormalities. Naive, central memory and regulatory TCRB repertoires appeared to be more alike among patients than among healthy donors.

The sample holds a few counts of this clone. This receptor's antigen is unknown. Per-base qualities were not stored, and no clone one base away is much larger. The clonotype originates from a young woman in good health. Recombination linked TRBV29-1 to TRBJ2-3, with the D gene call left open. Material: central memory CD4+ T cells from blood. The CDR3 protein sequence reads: CSLFEDSPTQYF. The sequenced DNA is TGCAGCCTTTTCGAGGATAGCCCCACGCAGTATTTT.